A selection of T cell receptor beta chains follows, all from one sample in a study of Graves' ophthalmopathy and Graves' hyperthyroidism. One entry per CDR3 protein, called by TCRdb with MiXCR from the multiplex PCR reads. The data contain about 220,000 distinct CDR3 sequences, roughly a fifth of them singletons. The material sequenced was peripheral blood. These TCRs come from a woman aged 50 to 65 with Graves' ophthalmopathy. Each CDR3 is given with its conserved first and last residue. A D gene is named only where the DNA matches it firmly. Not all rows give a size; the values are once, few, many and, for expanded clones, a class.

TRBV29-1,-,-,TRBJ1-1,CSVQDSRNTEAFF,TGCAGCGTCCAGGACTCCAGGAACACTGAAGCTTTCTTT
TRBV30,-,-,TRBJ2-6,CAWSVDLFLGTRSGANVLTF,TGTGCCTGGAGTGTAGACCTTTTTCTGGGGACACGCTCTGGGGCCAACGTCCTGACTTTC
TRBV30,-,-,TRBJ2-5,CAWSSQLGETQYF,TGTGCCTGGAGTTCACAGCTAGGGGAGACCCAGTACTTC
TRBV11-2,TRBD2,-,TRBJ2-5,CASSPSGVYQEAQYF,TGTGCCAGCAGCCCTAGCGGGGTGTACCAAGAGGCCCAGTACTTC
TRBV6-5,-,many,TRBJ2-7,CASGSDRRGPYEQYF,TGTGCCAGCGGGTCGGACAGACGGGGCCCCTACGAGCAGTACTTC
TRBV28,-,-,TRBJ2-7,CASSPTGTLDYEQYF,TGTGCCAGCAGTCCTACCGGGACACTGGACTACGAGCAGTACTTC
TRBV6-1,-,many,TRBJ2-5,CASRESSSETQYF,TGTGCCAGCAGGGAGAGCAGTTCGGAGACCCAGTACTTC
TRBV10-3,TRBD1,many,TRBJ1-2,CAIKGQGTNYGYTF,TGTGCCATCAAGGGACAGGGGACCAACTATGGCTACACCTTC
TRBV20-1,TRBD1,few,TRBJ1-5,CSAQGQATTYNQPQHF,TGCAGTGCCCAGGGACAGGCGACGACCTACAATCAGCCCCAGCATTTT
TRBV12-3/TRBV12-4,-,many,TRBJ1-2,CASNLSGGSYGYTF,TGTGCCAGCAACCTCTCCGGGGGGAGCTATGGCTACACCTTC
TRBV4-1,-,-,TRBJ2-7,CASSQLSGFGYEQYF,TGCGCCAGCAGCCAGCTGAGCGGGTTCGGCTACGAGCAGTACTTC
TRBV6-1,-,-,TRBJ1-2,CASSKDMEASITF,TGTGCCAGCAGTAAGGACATGGAAGCCTCTATCACCTTC
TRBV6-1,TRBD2,-,TRBJ2-7,CASTGLGYEQYF,TGTGCCAGCACTGGACTAGGCTACGAGCAGTACTTC
TRBV7-4,-,many,TRBJ2-7,CASKGSSYEQYF,TGTGCCAGCAAGGGCAGCTCCTACGAGCAGTACTTC
TRBV20-1,-,many,TRBJ1-1,CSARRPILNTEAFF,TGCAGTGCTAGACGACCGATACTGAACACTGAAGCTTTCTTT
TRBV10-2,-,many,TRBJ2-7,CASSDRDTYEQYF,TGCGCCAGCAGTGATCGGGATACCTACGAGCAGTACTTC
TRBV6-5,-,many,TRBJ1-1,CASSYSPAGLGTEAFF,TGTGCCAGCAGTTACTCGCCCGCAGGGTTGGGCACTGAAGCTTTCTTT
TRBV14,-,few,TRBJ2-2,CASSQGHGRGNTGELFF,TGTGCCAGCAGCCAAGGTCACGGCAGGGGGAACACCGGGGAGCTGTTTTTT
TRBV20-1,-,-,TRBJ2-2,CSARDGLRATGELFF,TGCAGTGCTAGAGATGGACTAAGGGCCACCGGGGAGCTGTTTTTT
TRBV7-9,TRBD1,many,TRBJ1-6,CASSSGQAARSLHF,TGTGCCAGCAGCTCAGGACAGGCCGCCAGATCCCTCCACTTT
TRBV3-1,-,-,TRBJ1-1,CASSQGGRNTEAFF,TGTGCCAGCAGCCAAGGGGGGAGGAACACTGAAGCTTTCTTT
TRBV2,TRBD2,-,TRBJ2-2,CASNWIGLAGNTGELFF,TGTGCCAGCAATTGGATAGGACTAGCGGGAAACACCGGGGAGCTGTTTTTT
TRBV19,-,many,TRBJ1-1,CATPGTVGTEAFF,TGTGCCACCCCCGGGACGGTGGGGACTGAAGCTTTCTTT
TRBV5-1,-,-,TRBJ1-1,CASSPRGGPTEAFF,TGCGCCAGCAGCCCCCGGGGGGGCCCCACTGAAGCTTTCTTT
TRBV12-3/TRBV12-4,-,many,TRBJ1-2,CASSLRLGGYTF,TGTGCCAGCAGTTTAAGGCTCGGTGGCTACACCTTC
TRBV7-2,-,-,TRBJ2-4,CASSALEGSKNIQYF,TGTGCCAGCAGCGCCTTGGAGGGCTCCAAAAACATTCAGTACTTC
TRBV24-1,TRBD2,many,TRBJ2-7,CATSTSGSREQYF,TGTGCCACCAGTACTAGCGGGAGTCGAGAGCAGTACTTC
TRBV6-1,TRBD1,many,TRBJ1-1,CASSERQGFGTEAFF,TGTGCCAGCAGTGAAAGACAGGGGTTTGGCACTGAAGCTTTCTTT
TRBV12-3/TRBV12-4,TRBD1,-,TRBJ1-2,CASSFSGGKSYGYTF,TGTGCCAGCAGTTTTTCAGGGGGCAAATCGTATGGCTACACCTTC
TRBV5-1,TRBD1,few,TRBJ2-7,CASNVAGTGVPYEQYF,TGCGCCAGCAACGTAGCCGGGACAGGGGTTCCCTACGAGCAGTACTTC
TRBV28,TRBD1,few,TRBJ2-2,CASSALDRESAGELFF,TGTGCCAGCAGTGCCTTGGACAGGGAATCGGCCGGGGAGCTGTTTTTT
TRBV20-1,-,many,TRBJ1-2,CSAREWGRTNYGYTF,TGCAGTGCTAGAGAATGGGGGCGGACTAACTATGGCTACACCTTC
TRBV12-3/TRBV12-4,TRBD2,many,TRBJ2-7,CASRGGPPYEQYF,TGTGCCAGCAGGGGAGGGCCGCCCTACGAGCAGTACTTC
TRBV20-1,-,many,TRBJ1-5,CGGVDGPSNQPQHF,TGCGGGGGGGTTGATGGACCTAGCAATCAGCCCCAGCATTTT
TRBV27,TRBD1,-,TRBJ1-2,CASSLGQTYGYTF,TGTGCCAGCAGTTTGGGACAGACCTATGGCTACACCTTC
TRBV19,TRBD1,many,TRBJ1-2,CASSSTGGFGYTF,TGTGCCAGTAGCTCCACAGGGGGCTTTGGCTACACCTTC
TRBV7-2,TRBD1,many,TRBJ1-2,CASSLGTGAGYTF,TGTGCCAGCAGCTTGGGGACAGGGGCTGGCTACACCTTC
TRBV24-1,TRBD2,-,TRBJ2-7,CATSEGTRDEQYF,TGTGCCACCAGTGAGGGGACTAGGGACGAGCAGTACTTC
TRBV14,TRBD1,many,TRBJ1-3,CASSHYGTVSGNTIYF,TGTGCCAGCAGCCATTATGGGACAGTCTCTGGAAACACCATATATTTT
TRBV5-1,TRBD2,-,TRBJ2-7,CASRSGGSTNEQYF,TGCGCCAGCAGGTCGGGCGGGAGTACAAACGAGCAGTACTTC